This is a list of T cell receptor beta chains from one sample in a study of response to subunit inactivated influenza vaccine. TCRdb passed the RT-PCR reads through MiXCR, listing each CDR3 protein once. The sample lists under 200,000 distinct CDR3 sequences, approximately 12% seen once, with roughly 29% in the top ten. Separately, the same data were catalogued under a study of T cells expressing NK-cell markers.

Sequenced material: CD8+ T cells sorted from PBMCs, taken 11 to 12 days after vaccination. All receptors derive from a man aged 45 to 65 who received an inactivated influenza vaccine. The CDR3 runs from the conserved cysteine through the conserved F or W.

j_gene: TRBJ2-5; v_gene: TRBV14; CDR3aa: CASSQMSPVAAQETQYF
j_gene: TRBJ1-6; v_gene: TRBV20-1; CDR3aa: CSARQSSYNSPLHF
j_gene: TRBJ2-7; v_gene: TRBV27; CDR3aa: CASSLFWTGGHEQYF
j_gene: TRBJ1-1; v_gene: TRBV20-1; CDR3aa: CSASRVDRPNTEAFF
j_gene: TRBJ2-7; v_gene: TRBV19; CDR3aa: CASSMQGYYEQYF
j_gene: TRBJ2-5; v_gene: TRBV4-3; CDR3aa: CASSQDLGSQETQYF
j_gene: TRBJ1-4; v_gene: TRBV10-2; CDR3aa: CASRDGQGVEKLFF
j_gene: TRBJ2-1; v_gene: TRBV4-2; CDR3aa: CASSQDRGLAGDNEQFF
j_gene: TRBJ1-6; v_gene: TRBV20-1; CDR3aa: CTPGHYNSPLHF
j_gene: TRBJ2-1; v_gene: TRBV11-2; CDR3aa: CASSLQASSYNEQFF
j_gene: TRBJ2-1; v_gene: TRBV13; CDR3aa: CASSPGGERDYNEQFF
j_gene: TRBJ2-5; v_gene: TRBV12-3/TRBV12-4; CDR3aa: CASSSLIQETQYF
j_gene: TRBJ2-3; v_gene: TRBV6-5; CDR3aa: CASSLAYTDTQYF
j_gene: TRBJ2-7; v_gene: TRBV7-6; CDR3aa: CASSLVPRGDEQYF
j_gene: TRBJ2-1; v_gene: TRBV9; CDR3aa: CASSDSLLRPPVNEQFF
j_gene: TRBJ2-7; v_gene: TRBV28; CDR3aa: CASSFPTDSVGHEQYF
j_gene: TRBJ1-6; v_gene: TRBV25-1; CDR3aa: CASSESMWEGNSPLHF
j_gene: TRBJ1-6; v_gene: TRBV20-1; CDR3aa: CSATDMLVNSPLHF
j_gene: TRBJ2-7; v_gene: TRBV29-1; CDR3aa: CSVEDGTSGTYEQYF
j_gene: TRBJ2-1; v_gene: TRBV29-1; CDR3aa: CSVNPGLAGGPGYNEQFF
j_gene: TRBJ2-7; v_gene: TRBV4-3; CDR3aa: CASSQRTGGYEQYF
j_gene: TRBJ2-2; v_gene: TRBV9; CDR3aa: CASSMVSAGELFF
j_gene: TRBJ2-3; v_gene: TRBV7-2; CDR3aa: CASSPSIWGNTQYF